This TCR beta chain is from a study of neurological immune-mediated disorders (dated by TCRdb to between 2019 and 2020). For context, the study as a whole: Among the roughly 35 multiple sclerosis patients, some 31 had relapsing-remitting MS and 3 had secondary progressive MS. The cohort comprised about 70 subjects: 15 or so HAM/TSP patients, around 34 multiple sclerosis patients and 20 or so healthy controls. The 90 to 120 TCR-beta libraries covered PBMC samples along with longitudinal samples, technical triplicates, and paired sorted CD4+ and CD8+ T-cell subsets. Using UMI-based sequencing, the study compared peripheral blood TCR-beta repertoires from patients with HTLV-I-associated myelopathy (HAM/TSP), patients with multiple sclerosis, and healthy controls. Overall results and qualifications from the work: TCR clonal expansion was greatest in HAM/TSP patients and smallest in MS patients, who ranked below even healthy controls. Expanded clones from different subjects shared no identical CDR3 amino acid sequences, which suggests that TCR-beta repertoires were private in all groups. The MS cluster was not associated with any clinical or MRI features, and the authors stated that larger cohorts are needed. Phylogenetic analysis grouped repertoires from 18 of 34 MS patients into a cluster of related CDR3 sequences, suggesting a possible repertoire-level signature.

For the sorted-subset TCR libraries, the starting material was over 950,000 sorted CD4+ or CD8+ T cells. Multiple sclerosis patients were enrolled in a US clinical protocol under which disease progression was evaluated by magnetic resonance imaging. Peripheral blood underwent Ficoll-Hypaque density gradient centrifugation to isolate PBMCs, which were then cryopreserved in liquid nitrogen. The study also sequenced paired sorted CD4+ and CD8+ subsets from healthy controls, HAM/TSP patients and MS patients. cDNA was synthesized by template-switch 5'RACE using a primer carrying a 10-nucleotide random unique molecular identifier by which each TCR transcript was tagged. Every sequencing run covered 15-18 subjects and yielded more than 170 million TCR-beta sequences. Total RNA was extracted with the RNeasy kit. The KAPA Real-time Library Amplification kit was used to amplify TCR-beta VDJ regions with primers targeting the TCR constant region and the 5'RACE anchor. Sample indexes and Illumina adaptors were added in a first PCR, and a second PCR then increased library yield. After Ampure bead purification, the roughly 650 bp TCR product was size-selected on a 2% E-gel SizeSelection system. Library quality was checked on a Bioanalyzer, concentration was measured with Qubit, and libraries were quantified with the Kapa Library Quantification kit before pooling. An Illumina HiSeq 2500 was used to sequence the libraries paired-end at 2 x 150 bp. To increase sequence diversity, 25-30% phiX was spiked into each library pool. The study's own analysis went as follows. Quality-filtered reads were processed with the UMI-based MiGEC pipeline, and over 85% of raw TCR sequences were removed by the MiGEC pipeline during error correction. VDJ genes were aligned to IMGT germline references, and each clonotype was defined by a unique CDR3 amino acid sequence together with V-J genes. VDJtools evaluated clonal expansion, Shannon diversity and CDR3 relatedness (CalcPairwiseDistances, ClusterSamples); CLCbio workbench built phylogenetic trees. Clones with at least 8 unique UMIs were defined as expanded, with this threshold being based on coefficient-of-variation modelling across technical triplicates. TCRdb trimmed the raw reads at Q25, called clones with MiXCR and kept productive beta chains. Rows matching on CDR3 protein sequence are summarized as one entry with the most common DNA and genes. For this entry, the V and J calls and clone size follow TCRdb and not the study's own pipeline. For this sample there are more than 8,000 distinct CDR3 sequences; approximately 24% appear just once. The ten largest clones capture roughly an eighth of the sample.

This clonotype is judged medium-sized (0.01 to 0.1%). No antigen is known for it. Nothing much larger sits one base from this clone, and base qualities are not available. The V end loses 0 bases and the J end loses 2 bases, and a stretch of 9 bases separates them. CDR1 is given as MGHRA and CDR2 as YSYEKL, both from the germline V gene. The CDR3, from cysteine to phenylalanine, totals 15 residues. Only the CDR3 DNA is retained, 45 bases long and in frame from the first base. The sample consisted of CD8+ T cells from blood. The sequence came from a woman aged 40 to 50 with multiple sclerosis. The V and J genes are TRBV4-1 and TRBJ2-3; the D gene lacks a confident call. The encoded CDR3 is CASSQDGLHTDTQYF. The nucleotide sequence reads as follows: TGCGCCAGCAGCCAAGATGGGCTACACACAGATACGCAGTATTTT.